A single sample gave rise to the 15 T cell receptor beta chains below, sequenced in a study of cytomegalovirus exposure and HLA in healthy donors. With 60 Vbeta and 13 Jbeta primers, the PCR was carried out. TCRdb keeps only in-frame clones here, not all; method: immunoSEQ multiplex PCR. The sample carries 170,000 or so clones, over 60% recorded once. Sequenced input: PBMCs. The receptors were gathered from a man in his forties or fifties in good health and CMV-seronegative.

The chain's CDR3 is CASSLESIYEQYF. The CDR3 nucleotides read TGTGCCAGCAGCTTAGAGTCTATCTACGAGCAGTACTTC. This sequence joins TRBV11-2 and TRBJ2-7; no definite D call. Deletions cut 0 bases from V and 3 bases from J, with 6 bases between. The length of the CDR3 is 13 residues. The germline V gene encodes CDR1 SGHAT and CDR2 FQNNGV.

Only one count was recorded for this clone. The chain couples TRBV6-5 to TRBJ2-2; 7 bases match TRBD1. Trimming cost V 10 bases and J 4 bases; bases outside gene matches: 9. Germline CDR1 reads MNHEY; CDR2 reads SVGAGI. The CDR3 is 14 amino acids. In DNA, the CDR3 is TGTGCCACCTCTGACAGGGCGTTCACCGGGGAGCTGTTTTTT. Translating it yields CATSDRAFTGELFF.

J is TRBJ2-5 and V is TRBV4-3; TRBD2 is a possible D gene (6 bases). The CDR3 covers 13 residues. V lost 6 bases, J lost 5 bases, and 13 bases lay in between. Germline loops: CDR1 LGHNA, CDR2 YSLEER. The CDR3 bases are TGCGCCAGCAGGAGACGGGGGTCGGAGACCCAGTACTTC. Its translation is CASRRRGSETQYF.

This clone was recorded once. The J gene is TRBJ2-7, the V gene TRBV7-2, with 12 positions matching TRBD1. CDR1 SGHTA and CDR2 FQGNSA come from the germline V gene. The CDR3 totals 15 residues. After removal of 3 bases from V and 4 bases from J, the junction contained 4 bases not matched to a gene. CDR3 loop: CASSFGTGGIYEQYF. The CDR3 DNA is TGTGCCAGCAGCTTTGGGACAGGGGGCATATACGAGCAGTACTTC.

The chain couples TRBV11-2 to TRBJ2-1; D might be TRBD1 (5 bases). The CDR3 is 16 residues long. Trimming stripped 5 bases from V and 5 bases from J, with 19 bases between. Germline lookup yields CDR1 SGHAT and CDR2 FQNNGV. This CDR3 reads CASSQGQGRGNNEQFF. The DNA of the CDR3 is TGTGCCAGCAGCCAAGGGCAAGGAAGGGGCAACAATGAGCAGTTCTTC.

The chain has TRBV7-8 and TRBJ2-7, with TRBD1 matching over 9 bases. Germline loops: CDR1 SGHVS, CDR2 FQNEAQ. Trimming at V came to 2 bases and at J to 1 base, leaving 15 bases not matched to a gene. CDR3 length: 19 amino acids. The CDR3 loop reads CASSLSIPTGTGRSYEQYF. The CDR3 nucleotides read TGTGCCAGCAGCTTAAGTATCCCTACCGGGACAGGGCGTTCCTACGAGCAGTACTTC.

Comment on this clone: At one boundary the junction diverges from the germline segment, which might be a read error. The CDR3 spells CASNQQGALTGELFF. DNA for the CDR3: TGCGCCAGCAACCAACAGGGGGCTCTCACCGGGGAGCTGTTTTTT. The J gene is TRBJ2-2, the V gene TRBV4-1; 9 bases agree with TRBD1. The V gene's germline CDR1 is MGHRA and CDR2 YSYEKL. This CDR3 contains 15 residues.

The rearrangement uses TRBV29-1 and TRBJ1-5, with 7 bases that match TRBD1. Germline V lookup: CDR1 SQVTM, CDR2 ANQGSEA. CDR3 length: 13 residues. With 7 bases clipped from V and 4 bases from J, the junction kept 7 bases outside the gene matches. In DNA, the CDR3 is TGCAGCGCTAGGACAGGCACGAATCAGCCCCAGCATTTT. Encoded protein: CSARTGTNQPQHF.

The V and J genes are TRBV9 and TRBJ2-2; 11 nucleotides match TRBD1. The germline CDR1 and CDR2 sequences are SGDLS and YYNGEE. V trimming: 4 bases; J trimming: 7 bases; junction bases outside the gene matches: 9. The CDR3 is made up of 16 amino acids. The CDR3 DNA is TGTGCCAGCAGCCCAGCAGGACAGGGGGCGGGCGGGGAGCTGTTTTTT. This translates into CASSPAGQGAGGELFF.

The rearrangement links TRBV18 to TRBJ2-3; TRBD2 agrees at 7 bases. Germline CDR1 is KGHSH and CDR2 is LQKENI. With V trimmed by 2 bases and J by 3 bases, 5 bases remained unmatched. The CDR3 is 15 residues long. The chain's CDR3 is CASSPWEGPTDTQYF. CDR3 DNA: TGTGCCAGCTCACCATGGGAGGGCCCTACAGATACGCAGTATTTT.

The V gene is TRBV5-4, the J gene TRBJ2-7, with TRBD2 identical over 7 bases. V was pared by 4 bases and J by 2 bases, with 12 bases of the junction left unmatched. The length of the CDR3 is 16 residues. Germline values: CDR1 SGHNT, CDR2 YYREEE (reference sequence). The CDR3 sequence: CASSPASGRVPYEQYF. CDR3 in DNA: TGTGCCAGCAGCCCGGCTTCGGGGAGGGTGCCCTACGAGCAGTACTTC.

The chain uses TRBV20-1 and TRBJ1-3; D unclear. The CDR3 is 11 residues long. With 6 bases removed from V and 7 bases from J, the gap between germline ends came to 10 bases. CDR1 and CDR2 (germline): DFQATT, SNEGSKA (reference sequence). The CDR3 nucleotides are TGCAGTGCCAGTGGAGGTAACACCATATATTTT. Its translation is CSASGGNTIYF.

Only a few counts were recorded for this clone. The chain links TRBV6-5 to TRBJ2-3, with 11 nucleotides matching TRBD2. CDR1 is MNHEY and CDR2 is SVGAGI in the germline V gene. The CDR3 is 14 residues long. The ends lost 7 bases at V and 4 bases at J; junction bases unmatched: 4. This CDR3 is CASTQLAGADTQYF. Written as DNA, the CDR3 is TGTGCCAGCACTCAACTAGCGGGAGCAGATACGCAGTATTTT.

This chain links TRBV11-3 with TRBJ2-7; 15 positions match TRBD2. The CDR3 spans 16 residues. CDR1 and CDR2 (germline): SGHNT, YENEEA. Trimming cost V 4 bases and J 6 bases; bases outside gene matches: 7. The CDR3 DNA follows: TGTGCCAGCAGCTCGGGGACTAGCGGGAGGCCCGCCGAGCAGTACTTC. Encoded protein: CASSSGTSGRPAEQYF.

This clone was found once. This sequence joins TRBV4-1 and TRBJ2-3; D might be TRBD1 (6 bases). Between the trimmed V and J ends, which lost 5 bases and 0 bases, there was a span of 6 bases. The germline V gene encodes CDR1 MGHRA and CDR2 YSYEKL. The CDR3 sequence is 13 residues long. CDR3 sequence reads: CASSGGSTDTQYF. The DNA for the CDR3 is TGCGCCAGCAGCGGGGGCAGCACAGATACGCAGTATTTT.